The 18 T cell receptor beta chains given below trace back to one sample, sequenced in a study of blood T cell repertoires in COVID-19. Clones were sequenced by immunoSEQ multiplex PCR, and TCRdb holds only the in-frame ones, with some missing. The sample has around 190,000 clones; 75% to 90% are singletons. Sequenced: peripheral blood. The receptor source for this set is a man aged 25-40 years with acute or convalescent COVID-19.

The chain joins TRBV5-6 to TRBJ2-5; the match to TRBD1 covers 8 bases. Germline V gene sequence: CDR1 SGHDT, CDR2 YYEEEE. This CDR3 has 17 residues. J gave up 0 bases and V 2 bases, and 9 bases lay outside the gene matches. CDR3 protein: CASSLTIAGGNQETQYF. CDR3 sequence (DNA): TGTGCCAGCAGCTTAACAATCGCAGGGGGCAACCAAGAGACCCAGTACTTC.

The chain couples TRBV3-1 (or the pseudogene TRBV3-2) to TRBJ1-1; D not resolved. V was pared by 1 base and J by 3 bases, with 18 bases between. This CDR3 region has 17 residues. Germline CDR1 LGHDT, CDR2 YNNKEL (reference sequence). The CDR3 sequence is CASSQGRRVRIDTEAFF. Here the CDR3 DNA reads TGTGCCAGCAGCCAAGGGAGGAGGGTACGGATAGACACTGAAGCTTTCTTT.

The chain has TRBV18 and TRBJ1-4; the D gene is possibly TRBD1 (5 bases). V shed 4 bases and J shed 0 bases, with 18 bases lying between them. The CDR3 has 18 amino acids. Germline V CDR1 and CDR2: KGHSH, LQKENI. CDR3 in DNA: TGTGCCAGCTCACGGGACTCTTTGGCCTTTGCAACTAATGAAAAACTGTTTTTT. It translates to CASSRDSLAFATNEKLFF.

CDR3 region: CASTDRQGGQPQHF. The CDR3 DNA reads TGTGCCAGCACCGATCGACAGGGGGGTCAGCCCCAGCATTTT. The chain couples TRBV27 to TRBJ1-5; 9 bases agree with TRBD1. The CDR3 has 14 residues. After removal of 7 bases from V and 6 bases from J, the junction contained 7 bases not matched to a gene. Germline CDR1 is MNHEY and CDR2 is SMNVEV (reference sequence).

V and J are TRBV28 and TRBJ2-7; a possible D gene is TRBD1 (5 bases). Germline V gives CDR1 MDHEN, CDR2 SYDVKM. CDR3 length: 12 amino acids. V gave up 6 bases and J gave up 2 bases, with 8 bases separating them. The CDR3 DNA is TGTGCCAGCAGGACAGAACCCTACGAGCAGTACTTC. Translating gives CASRTEPYEQYF. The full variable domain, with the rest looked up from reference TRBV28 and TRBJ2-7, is DVKVTQSSRYLVKRTGEKVFLECVQDMDHENMFWYRQDPGLGLRLIYFSYDVKMKEKGDIPEGYSVSREKKERFSLILESASTNQTSMYLCASRTEPYEQYFGPGTRLTVT.

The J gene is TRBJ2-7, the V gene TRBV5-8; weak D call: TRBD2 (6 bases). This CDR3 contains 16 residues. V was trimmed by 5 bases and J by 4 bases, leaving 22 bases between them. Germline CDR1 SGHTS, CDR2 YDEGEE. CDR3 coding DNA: TGTGCCAGCAGTCCGCCTGGTACCAAGCGGGTGTACGAGCAGTACTTC. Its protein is CASSPPGTKRVYEQYF.

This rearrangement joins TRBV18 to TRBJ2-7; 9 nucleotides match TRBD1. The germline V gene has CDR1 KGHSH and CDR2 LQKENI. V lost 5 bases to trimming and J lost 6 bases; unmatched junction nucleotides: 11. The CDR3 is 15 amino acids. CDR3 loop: CASSRDRVGYSEQYF. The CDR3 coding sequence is TGTGCCAGCTCAAGGGACAGGGTGGGGTACTCCGAGCAGTACTTC.

CDR3 sequence reads: CASSLVGGRALWDTQYF. In DNA form, the CDR3 reads TGTGCCAGCAGCTTAGTAGGCGGGAGGGCCCTCTGGGATACGCAGTATTTT. The V gene is TRBV11-2, the J gene TRBJ2-3; 9 bases fit TRBD2. Trimming cost V 1 base and J 6 bases; bases outside gene matches: 11. Germline-derived CDR1 and CDR2 are SGHAT and FQNNGV. The CDR3 has 17 amino acids.

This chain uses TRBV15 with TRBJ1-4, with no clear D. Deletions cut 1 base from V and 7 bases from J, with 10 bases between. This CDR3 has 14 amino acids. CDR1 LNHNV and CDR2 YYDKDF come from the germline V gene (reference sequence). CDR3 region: CATSRARLGEKLFF. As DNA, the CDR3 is TGTGCCACCAGCAGAGCGCGGTTGGGTGAAAAACTGTTTTTT.

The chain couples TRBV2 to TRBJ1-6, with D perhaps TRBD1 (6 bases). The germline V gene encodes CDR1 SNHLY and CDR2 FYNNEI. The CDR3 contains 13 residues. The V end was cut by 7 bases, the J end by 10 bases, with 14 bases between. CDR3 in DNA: TGTGCCAGCAACGGGGGGCTAGTCTCACCCCTCCACTTT. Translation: CASNGGLVSPLHF.

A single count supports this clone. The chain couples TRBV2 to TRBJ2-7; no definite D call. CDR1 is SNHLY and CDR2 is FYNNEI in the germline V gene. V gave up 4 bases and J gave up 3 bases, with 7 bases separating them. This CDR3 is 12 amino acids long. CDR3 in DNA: TGTGCCAGCAGTGGAGACTTCTACGAGCAGTACTTC. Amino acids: CASSGDFYEQYF.

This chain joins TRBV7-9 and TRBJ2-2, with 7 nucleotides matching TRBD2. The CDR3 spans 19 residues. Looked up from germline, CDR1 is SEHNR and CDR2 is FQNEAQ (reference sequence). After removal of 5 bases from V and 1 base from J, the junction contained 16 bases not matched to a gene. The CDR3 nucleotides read TGTGCCAGCAGCCCCCACCCCACTGTGAAGCGGGGGAACACCGGGGAGCTGTTTTTT. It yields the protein CASSPHPTVKRGNTGELFF.

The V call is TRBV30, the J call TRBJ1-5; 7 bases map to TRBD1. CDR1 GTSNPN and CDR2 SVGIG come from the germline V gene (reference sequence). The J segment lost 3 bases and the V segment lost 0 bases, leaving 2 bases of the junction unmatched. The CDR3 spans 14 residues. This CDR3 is CAWSVGGPNQPQHF. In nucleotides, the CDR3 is TGTGCCTGGAGTGTAGGGGGCCCCAATCAGCCCCAGCATTTT.

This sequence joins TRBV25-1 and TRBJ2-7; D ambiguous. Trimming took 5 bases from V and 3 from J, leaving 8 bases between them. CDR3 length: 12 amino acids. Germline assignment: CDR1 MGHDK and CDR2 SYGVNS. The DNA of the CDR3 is TGTGCCAGCAGTAGAGAATTCTACGAGCAGTACTTC. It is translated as CASSREFYEQYF.

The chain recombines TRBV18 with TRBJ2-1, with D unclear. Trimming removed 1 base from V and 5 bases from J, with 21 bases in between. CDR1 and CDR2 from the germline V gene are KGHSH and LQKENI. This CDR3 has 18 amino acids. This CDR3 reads CASSPLEIQFELNNEQFF. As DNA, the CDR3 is TGTGCCAGCTCACCACTAGAAATTCAATTCGAACTGAACAATGAGCAGTTCTTC.

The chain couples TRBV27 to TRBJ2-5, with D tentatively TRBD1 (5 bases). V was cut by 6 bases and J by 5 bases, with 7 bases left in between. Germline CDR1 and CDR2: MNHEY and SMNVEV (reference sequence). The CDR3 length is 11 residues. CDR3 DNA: TGTGCCAGCAGCTCAGGGGAGACCCAGTACTTC. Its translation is CASSSGETQYF.

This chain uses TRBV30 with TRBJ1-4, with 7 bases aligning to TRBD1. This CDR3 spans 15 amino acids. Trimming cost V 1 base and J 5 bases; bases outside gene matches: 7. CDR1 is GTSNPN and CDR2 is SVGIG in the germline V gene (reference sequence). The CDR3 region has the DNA TGTGCCTGGAGTGGAAGGGACAGATTAAATGAAAAACTGTTTTTT. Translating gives CAWSGRDRLNEKLFF.

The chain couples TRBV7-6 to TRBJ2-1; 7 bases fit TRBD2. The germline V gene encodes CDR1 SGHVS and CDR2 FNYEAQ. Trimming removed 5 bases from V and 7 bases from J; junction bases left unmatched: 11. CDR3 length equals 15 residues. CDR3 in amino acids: CASSRFGGGLNEQFF. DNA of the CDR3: TGTGCCAGCAGCCGATTTGGGGGAGGGTTAAATGAGCAGTTCTTC.